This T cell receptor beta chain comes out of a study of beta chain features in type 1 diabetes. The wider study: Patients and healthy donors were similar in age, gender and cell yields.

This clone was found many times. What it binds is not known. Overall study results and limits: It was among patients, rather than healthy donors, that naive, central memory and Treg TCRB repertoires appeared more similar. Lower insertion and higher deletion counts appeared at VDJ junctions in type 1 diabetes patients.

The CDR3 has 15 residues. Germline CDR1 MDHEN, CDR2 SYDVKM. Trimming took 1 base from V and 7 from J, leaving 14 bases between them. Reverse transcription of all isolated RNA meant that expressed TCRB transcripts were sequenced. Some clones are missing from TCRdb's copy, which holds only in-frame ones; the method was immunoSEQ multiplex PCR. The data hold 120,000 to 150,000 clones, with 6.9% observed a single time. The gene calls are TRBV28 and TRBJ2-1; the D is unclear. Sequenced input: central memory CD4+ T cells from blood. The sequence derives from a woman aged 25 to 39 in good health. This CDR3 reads CASSLYDSPNNEQFF. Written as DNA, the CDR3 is TGTGCCAGCAGTTTATATGATAGCCCGAATAATGAGCAGTTCTTC.